The 12 T cell receptor beta chains below were found in one sample sequenced in a study of neurological immune-mediated disorders. TCRdb re-called the 5' RACE reads through MiXCR, storing one row per CDR3 protein. Of 80,000 or so distinct CDR3 sequences listed, 9.4% are singletons. Specimen: PBMCs. These receptors all stem from a man aged 45 to 65 in good health.

The chain carries TRBV5-1 and TRBJ2-2; TRBD2 might be the D (5 bases). Germline V gene lookup returns CDR1 SGHRS and CDR2 YFSETQ. The CDR3 loop spans 17 amino acids. V shed 4 bases and J shed 3 bases, with 19 bases lying between them. CDR3 amino acids: CASSPGKSVRDTGELFF. The CDR3 nucleotides are TGCGCCAGCAGCCCCGGGAAAAGCGTCCGAGACACCGGGGAGCTGTTTTTT. The entire variable domain, with the rest obtained from reference TRBV5-1 and TRBJ2-2, is as follows: KAGVTQTPRYLIKTRGQQVTLSCSPISGHRSVSWYQQTPGQGLQFLFEYFSETQRNKGNFPGRFSGRQFSNSRSEMNVSTLELGDSALYLCASSPGKSVRDTGELFFGEGSRLTVL.

This chain uses TRBV25-1 with TRBJ1-1; D not certain. V gave up 0 bases and J gave up 2 bases, with 10 bases separating them. The CDR3 is 15 residues long. Germline V CDR1 and CDR2: MGHDK, SYGVNS. CDR3 sequence reads: CASSEYGRYNTEAFF. Here the CDR3 DNA reads TGTGCCAGCAGTGAATACGGCCGCTACAACACTGAAGCTTTCTTT.

This chain links TRBV5-1 with TRBJ2-1, with TRBD2 matching 10 bases. V was clipped by 0 bases and J by 15 bases; unmatched bases: 18. This CDR3 comprises 17 residues. CDR1 SGHRS and CDR2 YFSETQ come from the germline V gene. CDR3 DNA sequence: TGCGCCAGCAGCTTGGGCAGCGGGAGGGCCCTCTACAATGAGTTGTTCTTC. Residues: CASSLGSGRALYNELFF.

This clonotype was detected ten times or more. The gene calls are TRBV9 and TRBJ2-1, with D tentatively TRBD2 (6 bases). The CDR3 has 16 residues. The V gene's germline CDR1 is SGDLS and CDR2 YYNGEE. Trimming cost V 4 bases and J 0 bases, with 14 bases left between them. The CDR3 reads CASSTGTGSSYNEQFF. CDR3 DNA sequence: TGTGCCAGCAGCACCGGGACTGGGAGCTCCTACAATGAGCAGTTCTTC.

This clonotype has at least ten counts. The chain employs TRBV30 and TRBJ2-1; possible D gene TRBD1, 5 bases. The germline gives CDR1 GTSNPN, CDR2 SVGIG (reference sequence). The CDR3 covers 13 residues. Deletions cut 1 base from V and 7 bases from J, with 11 bases between. This CDR3 is CAWSAGLGNEQFF. CDR3 DNA: TGTGCCTGGAGTGCAGGGCTTGGTAATGAGCAGTTCTTC.

The sample holds many counts of this clonotype. The chain has TRBV21-1 and TRBJ2-1; the D call in the table, TRBD1, was not verified against the DNA. TRBV21-1 is recorded as a pseudogene. The CDR3 consists of 16 residues. CDR3: CASSKVDGGGKNEQFF. CDR3 DNA: TGTGCCAGCAGCAAAGTAGACGGGGGGGGGAAGAATGAGCAGTTCTTC.

This clonotype was counted ten times or more. The chain combines TRBV20-1 with TRBJ2-2; D gene unclear. Trimming shortened V by 0 bases and J by 7 bases, and 15 bases separated the two germline ends. Looked up from germline, CDR1 is DFQATT and CDR2 is SNEGSKA (reference sequence). This CDR3 is built from 15 residues. The CDR3 coding sequence is TGCAGTGCTAGAGATCGTGCGTCTGGTGGCGGGGAGCTGTTTTTT. This sequence encodes CSARDRASGGGELFF.

With respect to this clonotype: This may stem from a read error, because a much larger clone lies one nucleotide away. The rearrangement uses TRBV28 and TRBJ1-1; D is unclear. V was shortened by 3 bases and J by 10 bases, with 27 bases between the two germline ends. Germline V gene sequence: CDR1 MDHEN, CDR2 SYDVKM. CDR3 length: 17 amino acids. The CDR3, as DNA: TGTGCCAGCAGTTTCCTCATGAAGGGCCGCCTAGGAGCTGTAGCTTTCTTT. It is translated as CASSFLMKGRLGAVAFF.

This clonotype came up many times. The chain recombines TRBV18 with TRBJ2-7; TRBD1 might be the D (6 bases). The CDR3 is 13 residues long. Trimming took off 3 bases at V and 3 bases at J, with 9 bases between the two ends. Germline V gene data show CDR1 as KGHSH and CDR2 as LQKENI. Here the CDR3 reads CASSPDRIYEQYF. The CDR3 DNA reads TGTGCCAGCTCACCCGACAGGATCTACGAGCAGTACTTC.

This clonotype was detected many times. This chain uses TRBV28 with TRBJ2-7, with TRBD1 as a possible D gene (5 bases). Looked up from germline, CDR1 is MDHEN and CDR2 is SYDVKM. Trimming took 4 bases from V and 5 from J, leaving 9 bases between them. The CDR3 covers 12 residues. CDR3 amino acids: CASSWGRNEQYF. The CDR3 DNA reads as TGTGCCAGCAGTTGGGGCAGGAACGAGCAGTACTTC.

The CDR3 here is CSARDPMRPNQSPEQFF. DNA of the CDR3: TGCAGTGCTAGAGACCCGATGAGGCCCAATCAAAGTCCCGAGCAGTTCTTC. This chain uses TRBV20-1 with TRBJ2-1; D ambiguous. Trimming removed 0 bases at V and 10 bases at J, with 25 bases between. This CDR3 is 17 amino acids long. Germline-derived CDR1 and CDR2 are DFQATT and SNEGSKA (reference sequence).

In its sample, this clonotype was seen many times. DNA of the CDR3: TGTGCCAGCTCACTAGCGGGAGGAAGCTACGAGCAGTACTTC. It yields the protein CASSLAGGSYEQYF. The chain joins TRBV7-9 to TRBJ2-7; 12 nucleotides align to TRBD2. This CDR3 region has 14 residues. V lost 8 bases to trimming and J lost 3 bases; unmatched junction nucleotides: 5. In germline, CDR1 is SEHNR, CDR2 FQNEAQ (reference sequence).